This passage covers 2 T cell receptor beta chains from one sample sequenced in a study of tumor and adjacent non-tumor tissue in lung cancer. The template was RNA from unsorted bulk tissue. Three rounds of nested PCR, following a modified ARM-PCR protocol, produced the TCRbeta library. TCRdb re-analysed the multiplex PCR reads in MiXCR, keeping a single row per CDR3 protein. Here the sample spans 120,000 or so distinct CDR3 sequences, 55% to 75% being singletons. The sequenced sample was lung tumor tissue. These receptors all come from a man aged 30 to 39 with non-small cell lung cancer.

With regard to this clonotype: The conserved final phenylalanine or tryptophan is absent from the CDR3, which likely points to a read error. No DNA is shown, since the ends of the CDR3 on it are uncertain; the CDR3 is the one TCRdb lists. V gene TRBV28 combines with J gene TRBJ2-3; the table's D call TRBD2 went unverified against the DNA. The CDR3 is made up of 14 amino acids, end residues included. Looked up from germline, CDR1 is MDHEN and CDR2 is SYDVKM. The CDR3: CASSALASTDTQCL.

Worth noting for this clonotype: The conserved phenylalanine or tryptophan normally closing the CDR3 is absent here, so this likely arose from a read error. Because the CDR3's place on the DNA is in doubt, the DNA is left out and the CDR3 is given as listed by TCRdb. This chain joins TRBV12-3 or TRBV12-4 and TRBJ2-1; the D segment call TRBD1 is taken from the table without a DNA check. The CDR3 region is 12 residues in length, termini included. CDR3 sequence reads: CASSRYRGAVFS.